One sample yielded the 29 T cell receptor beta chains listed below, sequenced in a study of blood T cell repertoires in COVID-19. Produced via immunoSEQ multiplex PCR; TCRdb's table is partial and in-frame only. The sample lists approximately 160,000 clones, about 86% occurring once. The sequenced sample consisted of peripheral blood. The receptor source for this set is a man over 45 with active or convalescent COVID-19.

The chain combines TRBV5-1 with TRBJ2-7, with 10 bases lining up with TRBD1. The CDR3 runs 15 residues. Germline values: CDR1 SGHRS, CDR2 YFSETQ. J was trimmed by 6 bases and V by 3 bases; bases with no gene match: 9. The CDR3 loop is CASSSLGDRGLEQYF. CDR3 DNA: TGCGCCAGCAGCTCGCTAGGGGACAGGGGACTCGAGCAGTACTTC.

The rearrangement links TRBV5-1 to TRBJ1-6, with 8 bases identical to TRBD1. Losses at the gene ends were 1 base for V and 5 bases for J; bases not matched to a gene: 11. In germline, CDR1 is SGHRS, CDR2 YFSETQ. The CDR3 runs to 18 residues. The DNA of the CDR3 is TGCGCCAGCAGCTTGTCCCGCGGACAGGGCTGGGATAATTCACCCCTCCACTTT. Translation gives CASSLSRGQGWDNSPLHF.

The rearrangement uses TRBV19 and TRBJ1-5, with TRBD1 as a possible D gene (6 bases). Germline V gene data show CDR1 as LNHDA and CDR2 as SQIVND (reference sequence). The V end was cut by 8 bases, the J end by 4 bases, with 18 bases between. The CDR3 runs to 15 residues. CDR3 sequence: CASSGVPRGNQPQHF. CDR3 nucleotide sequence: TGTGCCAGTTCGGGCGTACCAAGGGGGAATCAGCCCCAGCATTTT.

The V and J genes are TRBV19 and TRBJ1-5, with D possibly matching TRBD1 (5 bases). V was cut by 10 bases and J by 6 bases, with 19 bases left in between. This CDR3 is 14 amino acids long. Germline V gene sequence: CDR1 LNHDA, CDR2 SQIVND (reference sequence). CDR3 sequence (DNA): TGTGCCACCAGGGTGGGGCAAACGGGTCAGCCCCAGCATTTT. Protein product: CATRVGQTGQPQHF. Full variable domain (missing parts from reference TRBV19 and TRBJ1-5): DGGITQSPKYLFRKEGQNVTLSCEQNLNHDAMYWYRQDPGQGLRLIYYSQIVNDFQKGDIAEGYSVSREKKESFPLTVTSAQKNPTAFYLCATRVGQTGQPQHFGDGTRLSIL.

Remarks on this clone: One junction end does not reproduce the germline sequence, and a read error may be involved. The chain combines TRBV2 with TRBJ1-1, with D possibly matching TRBD1 (6 bases). Germline V gene data show CDR1 as SNHLY and CDR2 as FYNNEI. CDR3 length equals 11 residues. The CDR3 sequence: CASSVVTGCTF. CDR3 bases: TGTGCCAGCAGTGTAGTGACAGGTTGTACTTTT.

This rearrangement joins TRBV3-1 (or the pseudogene TRBV3-2) to TRBJ2-4; TRBD2 might be the D (6 bases). With 3 bases removed from V and 0 bases from J, the gap between germline ends came to 21 bases. Germline CDR1 is LGHDT and CDR2 is YNNKEL (reference sequence). This CDR3 has 19 residues. The CDR3 loop is CASSHIGVGGSLAKNIQYF. The CDR3 DNA sequence: TGTGCCAGCAGCCATATTGGGGTTGGAGGGTCTTTAGCCAAAAACATTCAGTACTTC.

This clone was counted a few times. CDR3: CASSPKLRMNTEAFF. The CDR3 DNA reads TGTGCCAGCAGCCCGAAGTTGCGGATGAACACTGAAGCTTTCTTT. The chain employs TRBV7-9 and TRBJ1-1; D remains ambiguous. Between the trimmed V and J ends, which lost 5 bases and 0 bases, there was a span of 13 bases. CDR1 is SEHNR and CDR2 is FQNEAQ in the germline V gene (reference sequence). This CDR3 region has 15 residues.

This clone came up once. This sequence joins TRBV5-4 and TRBJ1-6, with 7 bases identical to TRBD1. Per germline, CDR1 SGHNT and CDR2 YYREEE (reference sequence). The CDR3 is 15 amino acids. Trimming cost V 3 bases and J 9 bases; bases outside gene matches: 9. The DNA for the CDR3 is TGTGCCAGCAGCTCCATGACAGGGACGGGTTCACCCCTCCACTTT. This codes for CASSSMTGTGSPLHF.

The rearrangement uses TRBV9 and TRBJ2-1, with 12 nucleotides matching TRBD2. In germline, CDR1 is SGDLS, CDR2 YYNGEE. This CDR3 has 15 residues. J gave up 7 bases and V 3 bases, and 5 bases lay outside the gene matches. This chain's CDR3 is CASSGLAGVGNEQFF. The CDR3 DNA follows: TGTGCCAGCAGCGGACTAGCGGGAGTTGGAAATGAGCAGTTCTTC.

The V and J genes are TRBV6-6 and TRBJ2-2; 7 bases are shared with TRBD1. Germline CDR1 and CDR2: MNHNY and SVGAGI (reference sequence). V lost 4 bases and J lost 4; bases outside the gene matches: 6. The CDR3 consists of 15 residues. The CDR3 is CASSSSGQPTGELFF. In nucleotides, the CDR3 is TGTGCCAGCAGTTCCTCGGGACAGCCCACCGGGGAGCTGTTTTTT.

As for this clone: An end of the junction differs from the germline gene, which may be a read error. This rearrangement joins TRBV6-5 to TRBJ2-7, with 10 nucleotides matching TRBD2. The CDR3 has 13 amino acids. Germline values: CDR1 MNHEY, CDR2 SVGAGI. DNA for the CDR3: TGTGCCAGCAGTTCTGTGACTAGCGGGCCCCGGGACTTC. Its translation: CASSSVTSGPRDF.

This clone was recorded once. The chain has TRBV4-1 and TRBJ1-2; D possibly corresponds to TRBD1 (5 bases). Germline loops: CDR1 MGHRA, CDR2 YSYEKL. V lost 7 bases and J 3 bases, leaving 9 bases between the germline ends. The CDR3 extends over 12 amino acids. The CDR3 loop is CASTSGDYGYTF. CDR3 DNA sequence: TGCGCCAGCACCTCGGGGGACTATGGCTACACCTTC.

The chain couples TRBV10-3 to TRBJ1-5; TRBD1 aligns across 8 bases. The V gene end was trimmed by 3 bases and the J gene end by 6 bases; junction bases not matched to a gene: 4. The CDR3 has 14 amino acids. Germline CDR1 and CDR2: ENHRY and SYGVKD. Here the CDR3 reads CAISDQGARQPQHF. The CDR3 DNA reads as TGTGCCATCAGTGATCAGGGGGCTCGTCAGCCCCAGCATTTT.

The chain has TRBV6-5 and TRBJ1-4; 8 bases match TRBD1. Germline-derived CDR1 and CDR2 are MNHEY and SVGAGI. The trim removed 7 bases at V and 8 bases at J, leaving 6 bases unmatched. CDR3 length: 13 residues. CDR3 sequence: CASTRRQGEKLFF. DNA for the CDR3: TGTGCCAGCACCCGACGACAGGGGGAAAAACTGTTTTTT.

The chain uses TRBV12-3 or TRBV12-4 and TRBJ1-1; D ambiguous. The V end was cut by 1 base, the J end by 8 bases, with 8 bases between. CDR3 length: 12 amino acids. CDR3 DNA sequence: TGTGCCAGCAGTTTAGGTCAATTGGAAGCTTTCTTT. It encodes CASSLGQLEAFF.

The chain uses TRBV5-4 and TRBJ2-7; TRBD2 might be the D (5 bases). Per the germline V gene, CDR1 is SGHNT and CDR2 is YYREEE (reference sequence). V lost 0 bases and J lost 7, with 11 bases in between. This CDR3 is 13 amino acids long. CDR3 amino acids: CASSLVRGDEQYF. The CDR3 DNA follows: TGTGCCAGCAGCTTGGTTCGGGGTGATGAGCAGTACTTC.

This clone was detected only once. The chain carries TRBV6-1 and TRBJ1-5, with no clear D. The CDR3 sequence is 15 residues long. Germline lookup yields CDR1 MNHNS and CDR2 SASEGT. Trimming took off 2 bases at V and 1 base at J, with 9 bases between the two ends. The CDR3 coding sequence is TGTGCCAGCAGTGAAATGGCGGGAAGCAATCAGCCCCAGCATTTT. Its protein product is CASSEMAGSNQPQHF.

The rearrangement links TRBV11-2 to TRBJ1-4; 8 bases align to TRBD1. Unmatched junction bases numbered 5, after V lost 4 bases and J lost 4 bases. The CDR3 extends over 15 amino acids. Germline lookup yields CDR1 SGHAT and CDR2 FQNNGV. For the CDR3, the DNA is TGTGCCAGCAGCTCCGGACAGGGTGGTAATGAAAAACTGTTTTTT. Its protein is CASSSGQGGNEKLFF.

J is TRBJ1-4 and V is TRBV6-5; D is possibly TRBD1 (5 bases). There are 15 residues in the CDR3. In germline, CDR1 is MNHEY, CDR2 SVGAGI. With 6 bases removed from V and 7 bases from J, the gap between germline ends came to 18 bases. CDR3 amino acids: CASRSSGGAGEKLFF. The CDR3 DNA sequence: TGTGCCAGCAGAAGCTCCGGTGGGGCTGGTGAAAAACTGTTTTTT.

This clone was counted once. The rearrangement joins TRBV7-2 to TRBJ1-3; perhaps TRBD1 as D (6 bases). The CDR3 covers 15 residues. V dropped 5 bases and J dropped 0 bases, with 11 bases sitting between them. CDR1 SGHTA and CDR2 FQGNSA come from the germline V gene. In DNA form, the CDR3 reads TGTGCCAGCAGCCCCCGGACAGCCTCTGGAAACACCATATATTTT. Translation gives CASSPRTASGNTIYF.

This chain connects TRBV19 to TRBJ1-6; tentatively, D is TRBD1 (5 bases). V dropped 0 bases and J dropped 7 bases, with 13 bases sitting between them. The germline CDR1 and CDR2 sequences are LNHDA and SQIVND (reference sequence). The CDR3 spans 16 residues. As DNA, the CDR3 is TGTGCCAGTAGTATAGACCGACAGCTAGACAATTCACCCCTCCACTTT. This codes for CASSIDRQLDNSPLHF. Together with reference TRBV19 and TRBJ1-6, the CDR3 gives the full variable domain: DGGITQSPKYLFRKEGQNVTLSCEQNLNHDAMYWYRQDPGQGLRLIYYSQIVNDFQKGDIAEGYSVSREKKESFPLTVTSAQKNPTAFYLCASSIDRQLDNSPLHFGNGTRLTVT.

The chain carries TRBV7-9 and TRBJ2-3, with D hard to call. With 5 bases removed from V and 10 bases from J, the gap between germline ends came to 19 bases. The CDR3 runs 14 residues. In germline, CDR1 is SEHNR, CDR2 FQNEAQ (reference sequence). The CDR3 region is CASSPAGYRNAQYF. DNA for the CDR3: TGTGCCAGCAGCCCGGCAGGTTACCGGAATGCGCAGTATTTT.

The chain uses TRBV7-2 and TRBJ1-5, with 7 bases aligning to TRBD1. The CDR3 sequence is 15 residues long. J gave up 3 bases and V 2 bases, and 4 bases lay outside the gene matches. CDR1 is SGHTA and CDR2 is FQGNSA in the germline V gene. The CDR3 nucleotides are TGTGCCAGCAGCTTAACGGGACAGAACAATCAGCCCCAGCATTTT. Its translation is CASSLTGQNNQPQHF. The entire variable domain, with the rest obtained from reference TRBV7-2 and TRBJ1-5, is as follows: GAGVSQSPSNKVTEKGKDVELRCDPISGHTALYWYRQSLGQGLEFLIYFQGNSAPDKSGLPSDRFSAERTGGSVSTLTIQRTQQEDSAVYLCASSLTGQNNQPQHFGDGTRLSIL.

The rearrangement joins TRBV4-1 to TRBJ2-5, with 7 positions matching TRBD2. The V segment lost 0 bases and the J segment 5 bases; nucleotides outside the gene matches: 6. The CDR3 is made up of 15 amino acids. Per the germline V gene, CDR1 is MGHRA and CDR2 is YSYEKL. The CDR3 reads CASSQDRSRGETQYF. For the CDR3, the DNA is TGCGCCAGCAGCCAAGATCGTTCGCGGGGGGAGACCCAGTACTTC.

This chain connects TRBV6-2 or TRBV6-3 to TRBJ2-7, with 16 bases that match TRBD2. J was trimmed by 6 bases and V by 2 bases; bases with no gene match: 13. Germline V lookup: CDR1 MNHEY, CDR2 SVGEGT. The CDR3 is 19 amino acids. The CDR3 nucleotides are TGTGCCAGCAGTTACCCTATAGCGGGACTAGCGGGAGGGCCCGGCGAGCAGTACTTC. This encodes CASSYPIAGLAGGPGEQYF.

The chain employs TRBV6-5 and TRBJ1-4, with D hard to call. The V end was cut by 5 bases, the J end by 8 bases, with 12 bases between. Germline lookup yields CDR1 MNHEY and CDR2 SVGAGI. This CDR3 contains 13 residues. CDR3 residues: CASSRPAGEKLFF. CDR3 nucleotide sequence: TGTGCCAGCAGTCGCCCCGCCGGGGAAAAACTGTTTTTT.

V gene TRBV9 combines with J gene TRBJ1-3, with D unclear. CDR1 SGDLS and CDR2 YYNGEE come from the germline V gene. V was pared by 0 bases and J by 0 bases, with 4 bases between. The CDR3 sequence is 14 residues long. The CDR3 DNA is TGTGCCAGCAGCGTAGAGAGCTCTGGAAACACCATATATTTT. Its translation: CASSVESSGNTIYF.

This chain connects TRBV7-2 to TRBJ1-2, with 8 bases fitting TRBD1. The CDR3 consists of 15 residues. After removal of 1 base from V and 8 bases from J, the junction contained 9 bases not matched to a gene. CDR1 and CDR2 (germline): SGHTA, FQGNSA. The DNA of the CDR3 is TGTGCCAGCAGCTTAGGTTCGGACAGGGTATTGGGCTACACCTTC. Encoded protein: CASSLGSDRVLGYTF.

This clone was seen a few times. This chain connects TRBV2 to TRBJ1-4; no clear D gene. This CDR3 comprises 14 residues. V was cut by 2 bases and J by 1 base, with 5 bases left in between. CDR1 and CDR2 from the germline V gene are SNHLY and FYNNEI. The CDR3 sequence: CASSERGTNEKLFF. CDR3 nucleotides: TGTGCCAGCAGTGAAAGAGGAACTAATGAAAAACTGTTTTTT.